This T cell receptor beta chain is drawn from a study of cytomegalovirus exposure and HLA in healthy donors. 60 Vbeta and 13 Jbeta primers were used in PCR. Libraries were prepared by immunoSEQ multiplex PCR; TCRdb keeps only in-frame clonotypes and omits some of them. The sample yields approximately 240,000 clones, approximately 90% seen once. V dropped 0 bases and J dropped 8 bases, with 19 bases sitting between them. The CDR3 contains 17 residues. Per germline, CDR1 LGHNA and CDR2 YNFKEQ. This clonotype originated in a woman between 18 and 29 years old in good health and CMV-seronegative. V usage is TRBV4-2 and J usage is TRBJ1-4; D is ambiguous. Input material: PBMCs. This CDR3 reads CASSQDSVRALEEKLFF. The CDR3 DNA reads as TGTGCCAGCAGCCAAGATTCGGTGAGGGCTTTAGAAGAAAAACTGTTTTTT.